This is a list of T cell receptor beta chains from one sample in a study of PD-L1 blockade in urothelial cancer. Generated by immunoSEQ multiplex PCR, the TCRdb table keeps only in-frame clones and is missing some. The sample has 70,000 or so clones, about 85% seen once. The sample was PBMCs, taken around atezolizumab (anti-PD-L1) treatment. All receptors derive from a man aged 65 to 85 with urothelial cancer. The CDR3 runs from the conserved cysteine through the conserved F or W. Fields, in order: J gene, V gene, clone size, CDR3 length, D gene, CDR3 protein, CDR3 DNA. A D gene is named only where the DNA matches it firmly. Part of the rows lack a size; the others show once, few, many or a class for expanded clones.

j_call: TRBJ2-7; v_call: TRBV7-3; clone_size: -; cdr3_length: 15; d_call: -; cdr3_aa: CASSQGAGEFYEQYF; cdr3_nt: TGTGCCAGCAGCCAAGGCGCAGGGGAATTCTACGAGCAGTACTTC
j_call: TRBJ2-2; v_call: TRBV23-1; clone_size: -; cdr3_length: 17; d_call: -; cdr3_aa: CANALSNYPTNTGELFF; cdr3_nt: TGCGCCAACGCTCTTTCCAACTACCCCACGAACACCGGGGAGCTGTTTTTT
j_call: TRBJ2-7; v_call: TRBV7-8; clone_size: -; cdr3_length: 15; d_call: TRBD2; cdr3_aa: CATKPPGAGRDEQYF; cdr3_nt: TGTGCCACTAAACCACCGGGTGCAGGGAGGGACGAGCAGTACTTC
j_call: TRBJ2-7; v_call: TRBV27; clone_size: -; cdr3_length: 13; d_call: TRBD1; cdr3_aa: CASRGQGSYEQYF; cdr3_nt: TGTGCCAGCAGGGGACAGGGCTCCTACGAGCAGTACTTC
j_call: TRBJ2-1; v_call: TRBV29-1; clone_size: -; cdr3_length: 14; d_call: -; cdr3_aa: CSVIGGWAYNEQFF; cdr3_nt: TGCAGCGTTATAGGGGGTTGGGCCTACAATGAGCAGTTCTTC
j_call: TRBJ2-4; v_call: TRBV9; clone_size: once; cdr3_length: 17; d_call: TRBD2; cdr3_aa: CASSVSPGGRAEGIQYF; cdr3_nt: TGTGCCAGCAGCGTGTCTCCGGGGGGGAGAGCGGAGGGCATTCAGTACTTC
j_call: TRBJ2-2; v_call: TRBV4-2; clone_size: -; cdr3_length: 19; d_call: TRBD1; cdr3_aa: CASSQDQRLDRGNTGELFF; cdr3_nt: TGTGCCAGCAGCCAAGACCAAAGACTCGACAGGGGAAACACCGGGGAGCTGTTTTTT
j_call: TRBJ2-5; v_call: TRBV19; clone_size: -; cdr3_length: 15; d_call: TRBD2; cdr3_aa: CASSTSGRARETQYF; cdr3_nt: TGTGCCAGTAGTACTAGCGGGAGGGCCCGAGAGACCCAGTACTTC
j_call: TRBJ2-3; v_call: TRBV5-6; clone_size: -; cdr3_length: 16; d_call: TRBD2; cdr3_aa: CASSGLGLAGTDTQYF; cdr3_nt: TGTGCCAGCAGCGGCCTGGGACTAGCGGGCACAGATACGCAGTATTTT
j_call: TRBJ2-5; v_call: TRBV27; clone_size: -; cdr3_length: 17; d_call: TRBD1; cdr3_aa: CASTLPRTGVWQETQYF; cdr3_nt: TGTGCCAGCACCCTTCCTCGGACAGGGGTTTGGCAAGAGACCCAGTACTTC
j_call: TRBJ2-1; v_call: TRBV6-1; clone_size: -; cdr3_length: 11; d_call: -; cdr3_aa: CASSFNNEQFF; cdr3_nt: TGTGCCAGCAGTTTTAACAATGAGCAGTTCTTC
j_call: TRBJ2-1; v_call: TRBV28; clone_size: -; cdr3_length: 17; d_call: TRBD2; cdr3_aa: CASSPMGGRGSYNEQFF; cdr3_nt: TGTGCCAGCAGTCCCATGGGCGGGAGGGGATCCTACAATGAGCAGTTCTTC
j_call: TRBJ2-7; v_call: TRBV7-9; clone_size: -; cdr3_length: 15; d_call: TRBD2; cdr3_aa: CASSGGGTTKYEQYF; cdr3_nt: TGTGCCAGCAGCGGGGGGGGGACTACCAAATACGAGCAGTACTTC
j_call: TRBJ2-7; v_call: TRBV10-3; clone_size: -; cdr3_length: 16; d_call: TRBD2; cdr3_aa: CAISEGTSGGTYEQYF; cdr3_nt: TGTGCCATCAGTGAGGGGACTAGCGGGGGCACCTACGAGCAGTACTTC
j_call: TRBJ1-1; v_call: TRBV11-2; clone_size: -; cdr3_length: 13; d_call: TRBD1; cdr3_aa: CASSFVQGSGAFF; cdr3_nt: TGTGCCAGCAGCTTTGTACAGGGGAGTGGAGCTTTCTTT
j_call: TRBJ2-1; v_call: TRBV11-2; clone_size: -; cdr3_length: 17; d_call: TRBD2; cdr3_aa: CASSPGLAASSYNEQFF; cdr3_nt: TGTGCCAGCAGCCCAGGACTAGCGGCAAGCTCCTACAATGAGCAGTTCTTC
j_call: TRBJ1-5; v_call: TRBV6-6; clone_size: -; cdr3_length: 15; d_call: -; cdr3_aa: CASSYPNRLGQPQHF; cdr3_nt: TGTGCCAGCAGTTACCCAAACAGGTTGGGTCAGCCCCAGCATTTT
j_call: TRBJ2-1; v_call: TRBV5-1; clone_size: once; cdr3_length: 16; d_call: TRBD2; cdr3_aa: CASSWGLAGGDNEQFF; cdr3_nt: TGCGCCAGCAGCTGGGGACTAGCGGGAGGGGACAATGAGCAGTTCTTC
j_call: TRBJ2-7; v_call: TRBV6-5; clone_size: -; cdr3_length: 13; d_call: -; cdr3_aa: CASSYEPSGEQYF; cdr3_nt: TGTGCCAGCAGTTACGAGCCTTCGGGGGAGCAGTACTTC
j_call: TRBJ2-7; v_call: TRBV19; clone_size: -; cdr3_length: 16; d_call: -; cdr3_aa: CASSIDGGTVSYEQYF; cdr3_nt: TGTGCCAGTAGTATAGATGGCGGGACAGTGTCCTACGAGCAGTACTTC
j_call: TRBJ1-3; v_call: TRBV28; clone_size: -; cdr3_length: 13; d_call: -; cdr3_aa: CASISGPGNAIYF; cdr3_nt: TGTGCCAGCATTTCGGGTCCGGGAAACGCCATATATTTT
j_call: TRBJ2-5; v_call: TRBV9; clone_size: -; cdr3_length: 16; d_call: TRBD2; cdr3_aa: CASSVGGGRAVETQYF; cdr3_nt: TGTGCCAGCAGCGTAGGTGGAGGGAGGGCCGTAGAGACCCAGTACTTC